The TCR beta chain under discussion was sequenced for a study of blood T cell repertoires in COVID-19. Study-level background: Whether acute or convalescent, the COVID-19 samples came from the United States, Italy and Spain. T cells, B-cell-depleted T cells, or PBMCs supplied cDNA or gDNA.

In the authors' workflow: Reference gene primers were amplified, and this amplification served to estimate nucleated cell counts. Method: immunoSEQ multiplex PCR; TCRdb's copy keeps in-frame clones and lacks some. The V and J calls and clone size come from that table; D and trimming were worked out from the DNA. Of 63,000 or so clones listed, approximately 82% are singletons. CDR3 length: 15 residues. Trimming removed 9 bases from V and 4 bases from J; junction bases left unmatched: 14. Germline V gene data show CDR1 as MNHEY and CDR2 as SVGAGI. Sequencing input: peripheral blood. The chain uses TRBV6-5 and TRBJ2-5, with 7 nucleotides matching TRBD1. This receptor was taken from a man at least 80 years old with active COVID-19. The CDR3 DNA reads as TGTGCCAGTAGAGCCACATCAGGGGGTGGAGAGACCCAGTACTTC. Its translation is CASRATSGGGETQYF.